The 31 T cell receptor beta chains below all came from one sample that was sequenced in a study of Graves' ophthalmopathy and Graves' hyperthyroidism. RNA transcripts yielded amplified TCR beta CDR3 regions. An initial RT-PCR round employing HTBI primers preceded a second-round multiplex PCR. One entry per CDR3 protein results from TCRdb running MiXCR on the multiplex PCR reads. Altogether a few hundred thousand distinct CDR3 sequences are present, about a sixth being singletons, with the ten largest covering 2% to 2.5%. Sample: peripheral blood. Receptor source: an adult woman with stable Graves' hyperthyroidism.

This clonotype was seen ten or more times. J is TRBJ2-7 and V is TRBV28; tentatively, D is TRBD1 (6 bases). CDR1 and CDR2 (germline): MDHEN, SYDVKM. Trimming took 3 bases from V and 2 from J, leaving 14 bases between them. The CDR3 is 15 residues long. The CDR3 sequence is CASSLGTYPPYEQYF. The CDR3 DNA reads as TGTGCCAGCAGTTTGGGGACATACCCTCCCTACGAGCAGTACTTC.

The rearrangement joins TRBV30 to TRBJ2-3; either TRBD1 or TRBD2 may fit D (5 bases each). The CDR3 covers 14 residues. V gave up 2 bases and J gave up 11 bases, with 20 bases separating them. Germline values: CDR1 GTSNPN, CDR2 SVGIG (reference sequence). The DNA for the CDR3 is TGTGCCTGGAGTCTTATCGCTGGGGGTTCGGGGCAGTATTTT. It encodes CAWSLIAGGSGQYF.

This clonotype was recorded at least ten times. The chain has TRBV11-3 and TRBJ2-7; 9 bases match TRBD1. CDR1 is SGHNT, CDR2 YENEEA, per germline. Losses at the gene ends were 2 bases for V and 6 bases for J; bases not matched to a gene: 11. The CDR3 sequence is 16 residues long. The CDR3 DNA reads as TGTGCCAGCAGCTTACGACCCGGGACAGGGAGAGCCGAGCAGTACTTC. Protein product: CASSLRPGTGRAEQYF. Variable domain in full (rest from reference TRBV11-3 and TRBJ2-7): EAGVVQSPRYKIIEKKQPVAFWCNPISGHNTLYWYLQNLGQGPELLIRYENEEAVDDSQLPKDRFSAERLKGVDSTLKIQPAELGDSAVYLCASSLRPGTGRAEQYFGPGTRLTVT.

The chain links TRBV12-3 or TRBV12-4 to TRBJ1-5; 10 nucleotides line up with TRBD1. The CDR3 loop spans 12 amino acids. J lost 6 bases, V lost 8 bases, and 1 base had no gene match. CDR3 bases: TGTGCCAGCGGGACAGGGGTTCAGCCCCAGCATTTT. Residues: CASGTGVQPQHF.

This clonotype was counted ten times or more. This rearrangement joins TRBV12-3 or TRBV12-4 to TRBJ2-5; 7 bases align to TRBD1. V lost 5 bases, J lost 4 bases, and 13 bases stayed unmatched. This CDR3 is 16 amino acids long. The DNA of the CDR3 is TGTGCCAGCAGTGGAAGGGCAGGGGGTTTGGGAGAGACCCAGTACTTC. It translates to CASSGRAGGLGETQYF.

This clonotype appeared many times. This chain joins TRBV7-2 and TRBJ2-7; D not resolved. V lost 3 bases to trimming and J lost 4 bases, with 13 bases between them. The CDR3 sequence is 14 residues long. Germline V gives CDR1 SGHTA, CDR2 FQGNSA. Written as DNA, the CDR3 is TGTGCCAGCAGCTTTCCCGGGCTACGATACGAGCAGTACTTC. As protein: CASSFPGLRYEQYF.

In this sample, this clonotype turned up many times. V is TRBV2 and J is TRBJ2-5; 11 nucleotides align to TRBD2. After removal of 6 bases from V and 2 bases from J, the junction contained 8 bases not matched to a gene. Per germline, CDR1 SNHLY and CDR2 FYNNEI. The CDR3 has 16 residues. The CDR3, as DNA: TGTGCCAGCAGGACCGGGACTAGCGGATCACAAGAGACCCAGTACTTC. Translation gives CASRTGTSGSQETQYF.

This clonotype appeared a few times. The gene calls are TRBV4-3 and TRBJ2-7, with D uncertain. Germline V CDR1 and CDR2: LGHNA, YSLEER. V was shortened by 4 bases and J by 3 bases, with 16 bases between the two germline ends. The CDR3 is 15 amino acids. CDR3 in DNA: TGCGCCAGCAGCCTCATGGGAACGCCGGACTACGAGCAGTACTTC. Translating gives CASSLMGTPDYEQYF.

This clonotype occurred many times. This chain links TRBV12-3 or TRBV12-4 with TRBJ2-4, with 13 nucleotides matching TRBD2. Germline trimming cut 6 bases from V and 6 bases from J; bases unmatched to any gene: 11. CDR3 length: 17 amino acids. The CDR3 coding sequence is TGTGCCAGCAGAGAGGGACTAGCGGGACCACCGGGAAACATTCAGTACTTC. Encoded protein: CASREGLAGPPGNIQYF.

Ten or more counts support this clonotype. This sequence joins TRBV12-3 or TRBV12-4 and TRBJ1-3; D is uncertain. The CDR3 covers 13 residues. V was clipped by 2 bases and J by 7 bases, with 9 bases between them. The CDR3, as DNA: TGTGCCAGCAGTTTAAGGGCCCGGAACACCATATATTTT. Translation gives CASSLRARNTIYF.

The chain couples TRBV28 to TRBJ1-1; D gene uncertain. Trimming cost V 6 bases and J 10 bases, with 21 bases left between them. The CDR3 totals 14 residues. The V gene's germline CDR1 is MDHEN and CDR2 SYDVKM. The CDR3 loop is CASSDRRDYEGAFF. CDR3 nucleotide sequence: TGTGCCAGCAGCGACCGTAGGGATTACGAGGGAGCTTTCTTT.

The table lists this clonotype with many counts. The V and J genes are TRBV5-5 and TRBJ1-1, with D unclear. CDR1 and CDR2 from the germline V gene are SGHKS and YYEKEE (reference sequence). The CDR3 extends over 11 amino acids. The CDR3, as DNA: TGTGCAACCCTGGGAGGTGGGGAAGCTTTCTTT. Its protein is CATLGGGEAFF.

This clonotype has more than one count but fewer than ten. This rearrangement joins TRBV28 to TRBJ2-5, with TRBD1 matching over 7 bases. CDR3 length: 14 amino acids. J gave up 1 base and V 5 bases, and 4 bases lay outside the gene matches. Germline V lookup: CDR1 MDHEN, CDR2 SYDVKM. The CDR3 DNA follows: TGTGCCAGCAGTCGCCCAGGGGGCCAAGAGACCCAGTACTTC. This sequence encodes CASSRPGGQETQYF.

The table lists this clonotype with many counts. Mismatch with germline at one junction end may stem from a read error. The chain combines TRBV5-4 with TRBJ1-1; TRBD1 aligns across 8 bases. Germline assignment: CDR1 SGHNT and CDR2 YYREEE (reference sequence). The CDR3 totals 16 residues. The DNA of the CDR3 is TGTACCAGCAGCCAAATGAGGGTGACAGGGGACACTGAAGCTTTCTTT. As protein: CTSSQMRVTGDTEAFF.

This clonotype appeared many times. The CDR3 protein is CASRSTGKYTEAFF. The CDR3 DNA follows: TGTGCCAGCAGATCTACAGGGAAATACACTGAAGCTTTCTTT. J is TRBJ1-1 and V is TRBV2, with D perhaps TRBD1 (6 bases). Trimming removed 6 bases at V and 3 bases at J, with 14 bases between. Germline V gives CDR1 SNHLY, CDR2 FYNNEI. This CDR3 has 14 amino acids.

This clonotype occurred many times. The chain joins TRBV2 to TRBJ2-2; D remains unclear. V was trimmed by 0 bases and J by 1 base, leaving 21 bases between them. From germline, CDR1 is SNHLY and CDR2 FYNNEI. CDR3 length: 20 residues. CDR3: CASSEASFFMFLGNTGELFF. The DNA for the CDR3 is TGTGCCAGCAGTGAAGCGTCGTTCTTCATGTTTCTCGGGAACACCGGGGAGCTGTTTTTT.

This clonotype was found many times. The rearrangement joins TRBV13 to TRBJ2-2; D perhaps matches TRBD2 (6 bases). The V and J ends lost 4 bases and 4 bases respectively, with 19 bases between them. Germline V gives CDR1 PRHDT, CDR2 FYEKMQ (reference sequence). The CDR3 totals 17 residues. For the CDR3, the DNA is TGTGCCAGCAGCTCTGCGAATGGCGGGGAGGCCACCGGGGAGCTGTTTTTT. This codes for CASSSANGGEATGELFF.

At least ten counts were recorded for this clonotype. The V and J genes are TRBV12-3 or TRBV12-4 and TRBJ1-2; tentatively, D is TRBD1 (5 bases). There are 13 residues in the CDR3. Trimming took 7 bases from V and 8 from J, leaving 17 bases between them. This CDR3 reads CASIGTGSRGYTF. In DNA, the CDR3 is TGTGCCAGCATCGGGACCGGCAGTCGCGGCTACACCTTC.

The count of this clonotype is one. The V call is TRBV24-1, the J call TRBJ2-5; no firm D call. The CDR3 runs to 15 residues. Germline V lookup: CDR1 KGHDR, CDR2 SFDVKD. V lost 3 bases, J lost 1 base, and 11 bases lay in between. CDR3: CATSDVLDLQETQYF. CDR3 DNA sequence: TGTGCCACCAGTGATGTGTTAGACCTCCAAGAGACCCAGTACTTC.

This clonotype was seen a few times. The chain has TRBV6-5 and TRBJ2-1; D not resolved. Trimming left V 4 bases short and J 0 bases short, with 7 bases between. The CDR3 covers 14 residues. Germline CDR1 MNHEY, CDR2 SVGAGI. The CDR3 reads CASSWRSSYNEQFF. In DNA, the CDR3 is TGTGCCAGCAGTTGGCGGAGCTCCTACAATGAGCAGTTCTTC.

In its sample, this clonotype was seen many times. The rearrangement links TRBV12-3 or TRBV12-4 to TRBJ2-7, with TRBD1 matching over 9 bases. The CDR3 runs 15 residues. V was clipped by 5 bases and J by 3 bases; unmatched bases: 8. CDR3 in amino acids: CASSQRDRVDYEQYF. The CDR3 DNA is TGTGCCAGCAGTCAAAGGGACAGGGTAGACTACGAGCAGTACTTC.

This clonotype was seen only a few times. The genes are TRBV4-1 and TRBJ2-7; D is uncertain. The CDR3 extends over 18 amino acids. V was cut by 0 bases and J by 3 bases, with 21 bases left in between. In germline, CDR1 is MGHRA, CDR2 YSYEKL. The CDR3 DNA reads as TGCGCCAGCAGCCAAGAAACCCTTTTCGGGCAGTCTGGCTACGAGCAGTACTTC. Translated: CASSQETLFGQSGYEQYF.

This clonotype was detected only a few times. V and J are TRBV7-9 and TRBJ2-2, with D perhaps matching TRBD2 (5 bases). The CDR3 spans 14 residues. Looked up from germline, CDR1 is SEHNR and CDR2 is FQNEAQ (reference sequence). V was pared by 5 bases and J by 2 bases, with 9 bases between. The chain's CDR3 is CASSPGINTGELFF. CDR3 DNA: TGTGCCAGCAGCCCGGGGATTAACACCGGGGAGCTGTTTTTT. Full variable domain (rest looked up from reference TRBV7-9 and TRBJ2-2): DTGVSQNPRHKITKRGQNVTFRCDPISEHNRLYWYRQTLGQGPEFLTYFQNEAQLEKSRLLSDRFSAERPKGSFSTLEIQRTEQGDSAMYLCASSPGINTGELFFGEGSRLTVL.

This clonotype was picked up many times. The chain employs TRBV28 and TRBJ2-7, with D perhaps TRBD1 (6 bases). The CDR3 runs to 13 residues. The V end lost 6 bases, the J end lost 2 bases, and 11 bases lay between the germline ends. Germline lookup yields CDR1 MDHEN and CDR2 SYDVKM. The CDR3 DNA reads as TGTGCCAGCAGACTGGACAGCCCCTACGAGCAGTACTTC. Protein sequence: CASRLDSPYEQYF. Combining the CDR3 with reference TRBV28 and TRBJ2-7 gives the whole variable domain DVKVTQSSRYLVKRTGEKVFLECVQDMDHENMFWYRQDPGLGLRLIYFSYDVKMKEKGDIPEGYSVSREKKERFSLILESASTNQTSMYLCASRLDSPYEQYFGPGTRLTVT.

This clonotype was seen ten or more times. The chain has TRBV5-1 and TRBJ2-7; D may match TRBD1 or TRBD2 (7 bases each). The CDR3 has 14 residues. V lost 3 bases, J lost 2 bases, and 12 bases lay in between. CDR1 is SGHRS and CDR2 is YFSETQ in the germline V gene. The CDR3 loop reads CASSSGGGTYEQYF. In DNA, the CDR3 is TGCGCCAGCAGCTCAGGGGGGGGAACCTACGAGCAGTACTTC.

This clonotype appeared many times. The CDR3 DNA reads as TGTGCCAGCAGGCGGCAGGGGTATTCACCCCTCCACTTT. Translation gives CASRRQGYSPLHF. The chain carries TRBV6-1 and TRBJ1-6, with D perhaps matching TRBD1 (6 bases). There are 13 residues in the CDR3. CDR1 and CDR2 (germline): MNHNS, SASEGT. V gave up 6 bases and J gave up 8 bases, with 11 bases separating them.

On this clonotype itself: This could be a read error, since a much larger clone is one nucleotide away. J is TRBJ2-7 and V is TRBV29-1; a weak D match, TRBD2 (5 bases). Trimming took 6 bases from V and 2 from J, leaving 14 bases between them. The CDR3 has 13 amino acids. The germline gives CDR1 SQVTM, CDR2 ANQGSEA. The CDR3 sequence: CSVEEIGAYEQYF. In DNA, the CDR3 is TGCAGCGTGGAGGAAATCGGGGCCTACGAGCAGTACTTC.

The chain uses TRBV11-2 and TRBJ2-5; D is perhaps TRBD1 or TRBD2 (5 bases each). The CDR3 totals 16 residues. The V gene lost 1 base and the J gene lost 2 bases, with 14 bases spanning the gap. Germline-derived CDR1 and CDR2 are SGHAT and FQNNGV. The CDR3 DNA follows: TGTGCCAGCAGCTTAGGGACCCGGGGCGATCAAGAGACCCAGTACTTC. Its translation is CASSLGTRGDQETQYF.

This clonotype has at least ten counts. This chain joins TRBV27 and TRBJ1-1, with D maybe TRBD1 (6 bases). Trimming cost V 2 bases and J 6 bases, with 13 bases left between them. Germline-derived CDR1 and CDR2 are MNHEY and SMNVEV (reference sequence). CDR3 size: 14 residues. The CDR3 bases are TGTGCCAGCAGTTTAAAGGGGGAGTGGCCTGAAGCTTTCTTT. Amino acids: CASSLKGEWPEAFF.

This clonotype was seen at least ten times. The chain joins TRBV28 to TRBJ1-1; D is unclear. The length of the CDR3 is 12 residues. Germline CDR1 MDHEN, CDR2 SYDVKM. V lost 6 bases and J lost 8, with 13 bases in between. In nucleotides, the CDR3 is TGTGCCAGCAGCAGACTTATACTGGAAGCTTTCTTT. Translated, it gives CASSRLILEAFF.

This clonotype was observed many times. This chain connects TRBV3-1 to TRBJ1-1; TRBD1 might be the D (6 bases). V was trimmed by 2 bases and J by 4 bases, leaving 8 bases between them. Germline assignment: CDR1 LGHDT and CDR2 YNNKEL (reference sequence). The CDR3 is made up of 13 amino acids. The CDR3 sequence: CASSQQGSTEAFF. CDR3 nucleotide sequence: TGTGCCAGCAGCCAACAGGGGAGCACTGAAGCTTTCTTT. Complete variable domain (other parts from reference TRBV3-1 and TRBJ1-1): DTAVSQTPKYLVTQMGNDKSIKCEQNLGHDTMYWYKQDSKKFLKIMFSYNNKELIINETVPNRFSPKSPDKAHLNLHINSLELGDSAVYFCASSQQGSTEAFFGQGTRLTVV.